This is a list of T cell receptor beta chains from one sample in a study of shared clonotypes between healthy human individuals. The repertoire was sequenced with immunoSEQ multiplex PCR; TCRdb's copy has only in-frame clones and lacks some. The sample has approximately 480,000 clones; about three quarters are singletons. Specimen: PBMCs. The receptors were gathered from a woman in her forties in good health. Some clones in this sample may be carry-over from other donors' samples. The CDR3 runs from the conserved cysteine through the conserved F or W. The order of the fields is J gene, clone size, D gene, V gene, CDR3 protein, CDR3 DNA. A D gene is named only where the DNA matches it firmly. Clone size is not always given. Where it is, it says once, few, many or a class for expanded clones.

j_gene: TRBJ1-3
abundance: .
d_gene: .
v_gene: TRBV6-5
CDR3aa: CASSYGAGASGNTIYF
CDR3nt: TGTGCCAGCAGTTACGGGGCAGGGGCCTCTGGAAACACCATATATTTT

j_gene: TRBJ1-1
abundance: .
d_gene: .
v_gene: TRBV7-9
CDR3aa: CASSSGSVGNTEAFF
CDR3nt: TGTGCCAGCAGCTCCGGCTCTGTAGGTAACACTGAAGCTTTCTTT

j_gene: TRBJ1-2
abundance: few
d_gene: .
v_gene: TRBV19
CDR3aa: CASSISPRNYGYTF
CDR3nt: TGTGCCAGTAGTATAAGCCCACGGAACTATGGCTACACCTTC

j_gene: TRBJ2-3
abundance: .
d_gene: .
v_gene: TRBV6-5
CDR3aa: CASSYSASTDTQYF
CDR3nt: TGTGCCAGCAGTTACTCAGCTAGTACAGATACGCAGTATTTT

j_gene: TRBJ2-1
abundance: .
d_gene: TRBD2
v_gene: TRBV6-4
CDR3aa: CASSAGTSANNEQFF
CDR3nt: TGTGCCAGCAGTGCCGGAACTAGCGCAAACAATGAGCAGTTCTTC

j_gene: TRBJ2-3
abundance: many
d_gene: .
v_gene: TRBV5-1
CDR3aa: CASSLGVRGTDTQYF
CDR3nt: TGCGCCAGCAGTCTAGGTGTTAGGGGGACAGATACGCAGTATTTT

j_gene: TRBJ2-1
abundance: .
d_gene: .
v_gene: TRBV7-6
CDR3aa: CASSYNTGNNEQFF
CDR3nt: TGTGCCAGCAGCTACAACACAGGGAACAATGAGCAGTTCTTC

j_gene: TRBJ2-7
abundance: few
d_gene: TRBD2
v_gene: TRBV18
CDR3aa: CASSPPGLARYEQYF
CDR3nt: TGTGCCAGCTCACCCCCGGGACTAGCTAGGTACGAGCAGTACTTC

j_gene: TRBJ2-7
abundance: .
d_gene: .
v_gene: TRBV28
CDR3aa: CASAAVYEQYF
CDR3nt: TGTGCCAGCGCTGCAGTGTACGAGCAGTACTTC

j_gene: TRBJ2-1
abundance: .
d_gene: TRBD2
v_gene: TRBV5-4
CDR3aa: CASRQGLGGNEQFF
CDR3nt: TGTGCCAGCAGGCAGGGACTAGGGGGCAATGAGCAGTTCTTC

j_gene: TRBJ1-2
abundance: .
d_gene: .
v_gene: TRBV18
CDR3aa: CASSPGQAALNYGYTF
CDR3nt: TGTGCCAGCTCACCGGGGCAGGCAGCCTTGAACTATGGCTACACCTTC

j_gene: TRBJ2-5
abundance: .
d_gene: TRBD2
v_gene: TRBV7-9
CDR3aa: CASSLGLAGLFQETQYF
CDR3nt: TGTGCCAGCAGCTTGGGACTAGCGGGCCTCTTCCAAGAGACCCAGTACTTC

j_gene: TRBJ2-1
abundance: .
d_gene: TRBD2
v_gene: TRBV7-9
CDR3aa: CASTHGGSYNEQFF
CDR3nt: TGTGCCAGCACCCACGGCGGGAGCTACAATGAGCAGTTCTTC

j_gene: TRBJ2-1
abundance: .
d_gene: .
v_gene: TRBV11-2
CDR3aa: CASSDLTRGDNEQFF
CDR3nt: TGTGCCAGCAGCGATTTAACTAGAGGGGACAATGAGCAGTTCTTC

j_gene: TRBJ2-1
abundance: .
d_gene: TRBD2
v_gene: TRBV4-1
CDR3aa: CASSRLPRGVNEQFF
CDR3nt: TGCGCCAGCAGCCGACTCCCCCGGGGGGTTAATGAGCAGTTCTTC

j_gene: TRBJ2-5
abundance: .
d_gene: TRBD2
v_gene: TRBV9
CDR3aa: CASGQAGGKETQYF
CDR3nt: TGTGCCAGCGGACAAGCGGGAGGCAAAGAGACCCAGTACTTC

j_gene: TRBJ2-4
abundance: once
d_gene: TRBD1
v_gene: TRBV5-1
CDR3aa: CASSQGQFLAKNIQYF
CDR3nt: TGCGCCAGCAGCCAGGGACAGTTTCTAGCCAAAAACATTCAGTACTTC

j_gene: TRBJ2-2
abundance: .
d_gene: .
v_gene: TRBV27
CDR3aa: CASSPLGTAGTNTGELFF
CDR3nt: TGTGCCAGCAGTCCCCTCGGGACAGCGGGAACGAACACCGGGGAGCTGTTTTTT

j_gene: TRBJ1-4
abundance: once
d_gene: TRBD1
v_gene: TRBV28
CDR3aa: CASSAVGTAEKLFF
CDR3nt: TGTGCCAGCAGTGCTGTTGGGACAGCCGAAAAACTGTTTTTT

j_gene: TRBJ2-5
abundance: .
d_gene: .
v_gene: TRBV11-2
CDR3aa: CASSLAHSFQETQYF
CDR3nt: TGTGCCAGCAGCTTAGCCCACAGTTTCCAAGAGACCCAGTACTTC

j_gene: TRBJ2-2
abundance: few
d_gene: .
v_gene: TRBV7-3
CDR3aa: CASSPGRAQNTGELFF
CDR3nt: TGTGCCAGCAGCCCAGGCAGGGCACAGAACACCGGGGAGCTGTTTTTT

j_gene: TRBJ2-5
abundance: .
d_gene: .
v_gene: TRBV15
CDR3aa: CATSSDLPYQETQYF
CDR3nt: TGTGCCACCAGCAGCGACCTCCCGTACCAAGAGACCCAGTACTTC

j_gene: TRBJ2-2
abundance: .
d_gene: TRBD2
v_gene: TRBV19
CDR3aa: CASSIGTSGTGELFF
CDR3nt: TGTGCCAGTAGTATAGGGACTAGCGGCACCGGGGAGCTGTTTTTT

j_gene: TRBJ2-7
abundance: .
d_gene: .
v_gene: TRBV4-1
CDR3aa: CASSQAEGAYEQYF
CDR3nt: TGCGCCAGCAGCCAAGCGGAGGGGGCCTACGAGCAGTACTTC

j_gene: TRBJ2-2
abundance: .
d_gene: TRBD1
v_gene: TRBV30
CDR3aa: CAWSRGPTNTGELFF
CDR3nt: TGTGCCTGGAGCAGGGGGCCGACGAACACCGGGGAGCTGTTTTTT

j_gene: TRBJ2-2
abundance: .
d_gene: TRBD2
v_gene: TRBV10-2
CDR3aa: CASSAAGGPLAGELFF
CDR3nt: TGCGCCAGCAGTGCAGCGGGAGGGCCTTTGGCCGGGGAGCTGTTTTTT

j_gene: TRBJ2-1
abundance: few
d_gene: TRBD2
v_gene: TRBV6-6
CDR3aa: CASATSDSYNEQFF
CDR3nt: TGTGCCAGCGCGACTAGCGACTCCTACAATGAGCAGTTCTTC

j_gene: TRBJ2-7
abundance: once
d_gene: .
v_gene: TRBV9
CDR3aa: CASSVGPSYEQYF
CDR3nt: TGTGCCAGCAGCGTAGGCCCCTCCTACGAGCAGTACTTC

j_gene: TRBJ2-2
abundance: .
d_gene: TRBD2
v_gene: TRBV19
CDR3aa: CASSRGLARAGELFF
CDR3nt: TGTGCCAGTAGTAGGGGACTAGCTCGGGCCGGGGAGCTGTTTTTT

j_gene: TRBJ2-1
abundance: many
d_gene: .
v_gene: TRBV2
CDR3aa: CASSPLGLTYNEQFF
CDR3nt: TGTGCCAGCAGTCCTCTGGGGTTAACCTACAATGAGCAGTTCTTC

j_gene: TRBJ2-7
abundance: .
d_gene: .
v_gene: TRBV15
CDR3aa: CATSRNANYEQYF
CDR3nt: TGTGCCACCAGCAGAAACGCGAACTACGAGCAGTACTTC

j_gene: TRBJ2-1
abundance: .
d_gene: .
v_gene: TRBV30
CDR3aa: CAWSGSQPTSATYNEQFF
CDR3nt: TGTGCCTGGAGTGGTAGTCAGCCGACTTCAGCTACCTACAATGAGCAGTTCTTC

j_gene: TRBJ1-3
abundance: .
d_gene: .
v_gene: TRBV7-3
CDR3aa: CASSQSAGMSGNTIYF
CDR3nt: TGCGCCAGCAGCCAAAGCGCAGGGATGTCTGGAAACACCATATATTTT

j_gene: TRBJ2-2
abundance: .
d_gene: TRBD2
v_gene: TRBV2
CDR3aa: CASTRTSVYTGELFF
CDR3nt: TGTGCCAGCACCAGGACTAGCGTGTACACCGGGGAGCTGTTTTTT

j_gene: TRBJ1-2
abundance: .
d_gene: .
v_gene: TRBV4-2
CDR3aa: CASSHEGRGEGGYTF
CDR3nt: TGTGCCAGCAGCCATGAGGGACGTGGGGAAGGAGGCTACACCTTC

j_gene: TRBJ2-3
abundance: .
d_gene: .
v_gene: TRBV11-2
CDR3aa: CASSFPGISTDTQYF
CDR3nt: TGTGCCAGCAGTTTTCCGGGAATTAGCACAGATACGCAGTATTTT

j_gene: TRBJ1-4
abundance: few
d_gene: .
v_gene: TRBV6-1
CDR3aa: CASNEGAAPNEKLFF
CDR3nt: TGTGCCAGCAACGAAGGGGCAGCTCCTAATGAAAAACTGTTTTTT

j_gene: TRBJ2-7
abundance: .
d_gene: .
v_gene: TRBV6-1
CDR3aa: CASSVPANSYEQYF
CDR3nt: TGTGCCAGCAGTGTCCCAGCTAACTCCTACGAGCAGTACTTC

j_gene: TRBJ2-1
abundance: .
d_gene: TRBD2
v_gene: TRBV7-2
CDR3aa: CASSRRLAGGPDEQFF
CDR3nt: TGTGCCAGCAGCCGCAGACTAGCGGGAGGGCCTGATGAGCAGTTCTTC

j_gene: TRBJ2-7
abundance: .
d_gene: .
v_gene: TRBV10-3
CDR3aa: CAISVKGQPYEQYF
CDR3nt: TGTGCCATCAGTGTTAAGGGCCAGCCCTACGAGCAGTACTTC

j_gene: TRBJ2-7
abundance: .
d_gene: TRBD1
v_gene: TRBV2
CDR3aa: CASGTVVVYEQYF
CDR3nt: TGTGCCAGCGGGACAGTTGTGGTCTACGAGCAGTACTTC

j_gene: TRBJ2-2
abundance: .
d_gene: TRBD2
v_gene: TRBV28
CDR3aa: CASSLFVGGRSAGELFF
CDR3nt: TGTGCCAGCAGTTTATTCGTAGGCGGGAGGAGCGCCGGGGAGCTGTTTTTT